The 14 T cell receptor beta chains presented below share a single source sample, sequenced in a study of blood T cell repertoires in COVID-19. The protocol was immunoSEQ multiplex PCR, while the TCRdb copy is restricted to in-frame clones and leaves out a portion. The table has 250,000 to 350,000 clones, around 87% seen once. The specimen was PBMCs or T cells enriched from blood (not recorded which). The receptors here all came from a woman younger than 45 who had recovered from COVID-19.

The rearrangement joins TRBV29-1 to TRBJ2-1; tentatively, D is TRBD1 (6 bases). V was cut by 7 bases and J by 8 bases, with 15 bases left in between. CDR1 is SQVTM, CDR2 ANQGSEA, per germline. The CDR3 runs to 12 residues. CDR3 nucleotides: TGCAGCGACACAGGGTTTGGGGATGAGCAGTTCTTC. It codes for CSDTGFGDEQFF.

The J gene is TRBJ1-5, the V gene TRBV19, with D unclear. Germline-derived CDR1 and CDR2 are LNHDA and SQIVND (reference sequence). V was clipped by 5 bases and J by 0 bases, with 8 bases between them. The CDR3 covers 14 residues. This CDR3 is CASSPLYSNQPQHF. CDR3 sequence (DNA): TGTGCCAGTAGTCCTCTATATAGCAATCAGCCCCAGCATTTT.

This chain uses TRBV18 with TRBJ2-4, with 13 bases matching TRBD2. With V trimmed by 3 bases and J by 8 bases, 10 bases remained unmatched. CDR3 length: 17 residues. CDR1 is KGHSH, CDR2 LQKENI, per germline. The CDR3 region has the DNA TGTGCCAGCTCACCGCCCACTAGCGGGGGGGCCTTGGACATTCAGTACTTC. Translated: CASSPPTSGGALDIQYF.

The chain combines TRBV7-2 with TRBJ2-7; 12 bases match TRBD2. V lost 5 bases to trimming and J lost 0 bases; unmatched junction nucleotides: 2. This CDR3 is 15 amino acids long. Germline assignment: CDR1 SGHTA and CDR2 FQGNSA. CDR3 sequence: CASSKLAGGSYEQYF. CDR3 sequence (DNA): TGTGCCAGCAGCAAACTAGCGGGGGGCTCCTACGAGCAGTACTTC.

V usage is TRBV6-1 and J usage is TRBJ2-7; D perhaps matches TRBD1 (5 bases). The CDR3 totals 16 residues. Trimming pared 0 bases from V and 5 bases from J, leaving 17 bases between. The germline gives CDR1 MNHNS, CDR2 SASEGT. CDR3 bases: TGTGCCAGCAGTGAAGCCGGGCCCTGGGGCATGGACGAGCAGTACTTC. It translates to CASSEAGPWGMDEQYF.

The chain has TRBV28 and TRBJ2-5; perhaps TRBD2 as D (5 bases). The germline V gene has CDR1 MDHEN and CDR2 SYDVKM. Trimming removed 6 bases at V and 2 bases at J, with 10 bases between. This CDR3 region has 13 residues. The DNA of the CDR3 is TGTGCCAGCAGACGCTCGGGGCAAGAGACCCAGTACTTC. As protein: CASRRSGQETQYF.

In its sample, this clone was seen a few times. The chain combines TRBV30 with TRBJ1-4, with D unclear. This CDR3 comprises 13 residues. The germline V and J ends were trimmed by 0 bases and 4 bases, with 6 bases remaining between them. Germline V gene data show CDR1 as GTSNPN and CDR2 as SVGIG (reference sequence). CDR3 protein: CAWSVQLNEKLFF. As DNA, the CDR3 is TGTGCCTGGAGTGTACAGCTTAATGAAAAACTGTTTTTT.

This chain links TRBV28 with TRBJ1-2; D is unclear. CDR3 length equals 11 residues. Germline lookup yields CDR1 MDHEN and CDR2 SYDVKM. Trimming left V 5 bases short and J 2 bases short, with 3 bases between. The CDR3 region has the DNA TGTGCCAGCAGTCCAAACTATGGCTACACCTTC. Translation gives CASSPNYGYTF.

The rearrangement uses TRBV7-9 and TRBJ2-3, with D maybe TRBD1 (6 bases). Trimming left V 2 bases short and J 2 bases short, with 14 bases between. CDR3 length: 16 residues. Germline loops: CDR1 SEHNR, CDR2 FQNEAQ (reference sequence). CDR3 loop: CASSLRGNRHTDTQYF. The CDR3 DNA is TGTGCCAGCAGCTTAAGGGGGAACCGTCACACAGATACGCAGTATTTT.

The chain couples TRBV5-3 to TRBJ1-2; 7 bases align to TRBD1. TRBV5-3 is reported as an ORF; its role is uncertain. The ends lost 2 bases at V and 13 bases at J; junction bases unmatched: 11. The CDR3 contains 13 residues. In DNA form, the CDR3 reads TGTGCCAGAAGCTTATTGGACAGGCCTGGGAGCACCTTC. The encoded protein is CARSLLDRPGSTF.

V is TRBV19 and J is TRBJ1-3, with D maybe TRBD1 (6 bases). The V end was cut by 0 bases, the J end by 1 base, with 16 bases between. Germline loops: CDR1 LNHDA, CDR2 SQIVND (reference sequence). CDR3 length equals 18 residues. CDR3 sequence: CASSIDLGRGTSGNTIYF. CDR3 DNA sequence: TGTGCCAGTAGTATAGATCTTGGGAGGGGGACATCTGGAAACACCATATATTTT.

The J gene is TRBJ2-1, the V gene TRBV24-1; 8 nucleotides align to TRBD2. CDR3 length: 17 amino acids. V shed 2 bases, J shed 7 bases, and the junction held 12 bases outside the gene matches. Looked up from germline, CDR1 is KGHDR and CDR2 is SFDVKD. The CDR3 reads CATSDWSPAGVRNEQFF. The CDR3 region has the DNA TGTGCCACCAGTGATTGGTCGCCAGCGGGGGTAAGGAATGAGCAGTTCTTC.

This chain links TRBV9 with TRBJ2-3; D possibly corresponds to TRBD2 (7 bases). Germline values: CDR1 SGDLS, CDR2 YYNGEE. V lost 3 bases to trimming and J lost 3 bases, with 17 bases between them. The CDR3 is 16 amino acids. CDR3 in amino acids: CASSASRGATTDTQYF. CDR3 sequence (DNA): TGTGCCAGCAGCGCCTCCCGGGGGGCAACGACAGATACGCAGTATTTT. Based on the CDR3 plus reference TRBV9 and TRBJ2-3, the full variable domain is DSGVTQTPKHLITATGQRVTLRCSPRSGDLSVYWYQQSLDQGLQFLIQYYNGEERAKGNILERFSAQQFPDLHSELNLSSLELGDSALYFCASSASRGATTDTQYFGPGTRLTVL.

CDR3 nucleotides: TGTGCCAGCTCACCCGGCGGGAAAGAGACCCAGTACTTC. Its protein product is CASSPGGKETQYF. The chain recombines TRBV18 with TRBJ2-5, with a possible D match to TRBD2 (6 bases). The CDR3 spans 13 residues. Germline assignment: CDR1 KGHSH and CDR2 LQKENI. Trimming removed 3 bases from V and 3 bases from J, with 8 bases in between.